This T cell receptor (beta chain) was observed in a study of OX40 agonist ivuxolimab in advanced cancers. About the research overall: From roughly 23 to 90 years was the age range, with a mean of around 56 years, and about 83% were male.

This table comes from immunoSEQ multiplex PCR, and its TCRdb copy is limited to in-frame clones, with some not included. In the table there are 90,000 to 120,000 clones, 90% of which are singletons. Findings of the study overall: Clonal expansion from baseline to week 6 occurred in both CD4+ and CD8+ T cells.

Germline V gene data show CDR1 as SGHTA and CDR2 as FQGTGA. The CDR3 contains 15 residues. Trimming took 5 bases from V and 6 from J, leaving 16 bases between them. Worth noting for this clone: Its antigen is unidentified.

This receptor was taken from an adult with an advanced solid tumor such as melanoma, head and neck, liver or kidney cancer. The starting material was CD4+ or CD8+ T cells sorted from blood, obtained in a trial of the OX40 agonist ivuxolimab. The chain couples TRBV7-3 to TRBJ1-4, with a tentative D call TRBD1 (6 bases). The CDR3 region has the DNA TGTGCCAGCAGCCGAGGACCCGGGGGCCATGAAAAACTGTTTTTT. Encoded protein: CASSRGPGGHEKLFF.